These 12 T cell receptor beta chains originate from one sample sequenced in a study of shared clonotypes between healthy human individuals (TCRdb year 2020). Libraries were built with the immunoSEQ multiplex PCR assay. TCRdb holds this immuneACCESS table with in-frame rearrangements only. Some clones are missing; in checked studies, unresolved V genes explain under half, and the rest has no known cause. Across this sample there are about 2.1 million clones, with 85% to 95% seen only once. Jointly, the top ten make up about 1.7% of the sample. CD8 naive samples consisted of CD45RO-negative cells that were positively selected for CCR7, yielding a CD45RA+CCR7+ population without TemRA cells. Material: naive CD8+ T cells from PBMCs. This specimen's cell subset or site label, per the study, means: CD45RA+CCR7+. Source of these receptors: a man between 18 and 29 years old in good health. Some clones in this sample may be carry-over from other donors' samples.

V and J are TRBV19 and TRBJ1-4, with D unresolved. CDR1 and CDR2 from the germline V gene are LNHDA and SQIVND (reference sequence). The ends were cut back, 5 bases at V and 5 bases at J, with 12 bases in the middle. The CDR3 loop spans 14 amino acids. The CDR3: CASSYRYLNEKLFF. CDR3 nucleotides: TGTGCCAGTAGTTACAGATACTTAAATGAAAAACTGTTTTTT.

The V call is TRBV5-8, the J call TRBJ2-7, with D possibly TRBD1 on 5 matching bases. CDR1 is SGHTS, CDR2 YDEGEE, per germline. CDR3 length: 13 residues. Trimming took off 7 bases at V and 2 bases at J, with 13 bases between the two ends. The CDR3 here is CASGAHTAYEQYF. CDR3 sequence (DNA): TGTGCCAGCGGGGCTCATACAGCCTACGAGCAGTACTTC.

This chain uses TRBV5-4 with TRBJ2-2, with 7 bases lining up with TRBD2. Trimming cost V 5 bases and J 3 bases; bases outside gene matches: 10. From germline, CDR1 is SGHNT and CDR2 YYREEE (reference sequence). The CDR3 extends over 16 amino acids. DNA for the CDR3: TGTGCCAGCAGTTACCTTCTAGCGGAATACACCGGGGAGCTGTTTTTT. It encodes CASSYLLAEYTGELFF.

The V gene is TRBV5-1, the J gene TRBJ2-7, with D perhaps matching TRBD1 (6 bases). Per the germline V gene, CDR1 is SGHRS and CDR2 is YFSETQ. The V end was cut by 0 bases, the J end by 4 bases, with 11 bases between. CDR3 size: 14 residues. The CDR3 region is CASSLGRTDYEQYF. Written as DNA, the CDR3 is TGCGCCAGCAGCTTGGGTAGGACAGATTACGAGCAGTACTTC.

The gene calls are TRBV4-3 and TRBJ1-4; unclear D gene. The CDR3 is made up of 12 amino acids. The germline V gene has CDR1 LGHNA and CDR2 YSLEER. V lost 1 base to trimming and J lost 8 bases, with 5 bases between them. The CDR3 coding sequence is TGCGCCAGCAGCCAAGGGCACGAAAAACTGTTTTTT. This gives the protein CASSQGHEKLFF.

This rearrangement joins TRBV6-1 to TRBJ1-1; 7 nucleotides line up with TRBD1. J gave up 5 bases and V 7 bases, and 10 bases lay outside the gene matches. Germline V CDR1 and CDR2: MNHNS, SASEGT. The CDR3 is made up of 14 amino acids. The CDR3: CASTRQTGKTEAFF. The CDR3 DNA is TGTGCCAGCACCAGACAGACAGGGAAGACTGAAGCTTTCTTT.

This sequence joins TRBV28 and TRBJ2-1; D may be TRBD1 or TRBD2 (5 bases each). The CDR3 is 13 amino acids. Per the germline V gene, CDR1 is MDHEN and CDR2 is SYDVKM. The V end was cut by 7 bases, the J end by 8 bases, with 15 bases between. CDR3 sequence: CASTGVRGDEQFF. CDR3 coding DNA: TGTGCCAGCACCGGGGTAAGGGGAGATGAGCAGTTCTTC.

The V call is TRBV11-2, the J call TRBJ2-7; the D gene is possibly TRBD1 (7 bases). The CDR3 loop spans 15 amino acids. V was pared by 3 bases and J by 2 bases, with 14 bases between. CDR1 is SGHAT, CDR2 FQNNGV, per germline. The CDR3 DNA follows: TGTGCCAGCAGCTTTTCCGCGGGACAGACCTACGAGCAGTACTTC. Protein: CASSFSAGQTYEQYF.

V usage is TRBV28 and J usage is TRBJ2-7, with D maybe TRBD2 (5 bases). Germline V gives CDR1 MDHEN, CDR2 SYDVKM. This CDR3 is built from 15 residues. V was shortened by 7 bases and J by 4 bases, with 20 bases between the two germline ends. In DNA form, the CDR3 reads TGTGCCAGCACCTCCCGGGAACAGTATGCGTACGAGCAGTACTTC. Its protein product is CASTSREQYAYEQYF.

Comments on this clone: The junction departs from the called germline gene at one end, perhaps through a read error. This rearrangement joins TRBV25-1 to TRBJ1-4, with D possibly TRBD1 on 5 matching bases. CDR3 length: 15 amino acids. Germline CDR1 reads MGHDK; CDR2 reads SYGVNS. This CDR3 is CASTESTATNEKLFF. The CDR3 DNA follows: TGTGCCAGCACTGAATCGACAGCAACTAATGAAAAACTGTTTTTT.

The chain combines TRBV19 with TRBJ2-7; tentatively, D is TRBD1 or TRBD2 (5 bases each). The CDR3 is 13 amino acids. V lost 0 bases and J 6 bases, leaving 9 bases between the germline ends. Germline-derived CDR1 and CDR2 are LNHDA and SQIVND (reference sequence). The CDR3 bases are TGTGCCAGTAGTATAGAGTTGGGACCCGAGCAGTACTTC. Residues: CASSIELGPEQYF.

J is TRBJ2-4 and V is TRBV7-2; D might be TRBD2 (5 bases). The germline CDR1 and CDR2 sequences are SGHTA and FQGNSA. The length of the CDR3 is 15 residues. V was pared by 5 bases and J by 1 base, with 12 bases between. Here the CDR3 DNA reads TGTGCCAGCAGCGATACTAGGTCGGCCAAAAACATTCAGTACTTC. This gives the protein CASSDTRSAKNIQYF. Using reference TRBV7-2 and TRBJ2-4 for the parts outside the CDR3, the full variable domain is GAGVSQSPSNKVTEKGKDVELRCDPISGHTALYWYRQSLGQGLEFLIYFQGNSAPDKSGLPSDRFSAERTGGSVSTLTIQRTQQEDSAVYLCASSDTRSAKNIQYFGAGTRLSVL.